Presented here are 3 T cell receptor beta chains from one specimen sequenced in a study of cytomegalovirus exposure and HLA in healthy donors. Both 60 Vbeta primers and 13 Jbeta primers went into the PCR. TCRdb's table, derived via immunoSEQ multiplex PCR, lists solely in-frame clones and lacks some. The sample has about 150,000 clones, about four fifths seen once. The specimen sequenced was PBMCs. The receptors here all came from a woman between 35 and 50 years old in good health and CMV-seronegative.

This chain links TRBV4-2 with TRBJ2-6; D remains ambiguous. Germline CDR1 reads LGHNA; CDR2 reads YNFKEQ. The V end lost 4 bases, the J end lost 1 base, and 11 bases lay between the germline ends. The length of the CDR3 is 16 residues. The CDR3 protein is CASSLLPDSGANVLTF. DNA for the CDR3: TGTGCCAGCAGCCTCCTCCCAGATTCTGGGGCCAACGTCCTGACTTTC.

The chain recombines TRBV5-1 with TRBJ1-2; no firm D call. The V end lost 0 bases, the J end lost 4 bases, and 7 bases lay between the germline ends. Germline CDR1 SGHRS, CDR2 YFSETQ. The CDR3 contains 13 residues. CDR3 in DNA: TGCGCCAGCAGCTTGGGCGGTACCTATGGCTACACCTTC. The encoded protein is CASSLGGTYGYTF.

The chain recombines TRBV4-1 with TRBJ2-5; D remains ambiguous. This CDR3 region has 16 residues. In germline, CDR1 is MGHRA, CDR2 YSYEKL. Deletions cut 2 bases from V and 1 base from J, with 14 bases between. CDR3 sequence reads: CASSQSKEFAQETQYF. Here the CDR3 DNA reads TGCGCCAGCAGCCAAAGTAAGGAGTTTGCCCAAGAGACCCAGTACTTC.